The text below deals with one TCR beta chain. A much larger clonotype is one base distant, so this may be a read error. The sample is drawn from a study of tumor and adjacent non-tumor tissue in lung cancer. This sample's RNA came from whole unsorted tissue. Looked up from germline, CDR1 is MDHEN and CDR2 is SYDVKM. V shed 7 bases and J shed 3 bases, with 10 bases lying between them. The CDR3 contains 13 residues. A modified ARM-PCR protocol with three rounds of nested PCR amplified TCRbeta. TCRdb fed the multiplex PCR reads into MiXCR, producing one record per CDR3 protein. Among 100,000 to 150,000 distinct CDR3 sequences listed, about 66% were seen once.

The chain has TRBV28 and TRBJ1-5; D is unclear. The specimen sequenced was lung tumor tissue. The clonotype originates from a man aged 30 to 39 with non-small cell lung cancer. The CDR3 DNA reads TGTGCCAGCATTGTCCCGCCCAATCAGCCCCAGCATTTT. It translates to CASIVPPNQPQHF.